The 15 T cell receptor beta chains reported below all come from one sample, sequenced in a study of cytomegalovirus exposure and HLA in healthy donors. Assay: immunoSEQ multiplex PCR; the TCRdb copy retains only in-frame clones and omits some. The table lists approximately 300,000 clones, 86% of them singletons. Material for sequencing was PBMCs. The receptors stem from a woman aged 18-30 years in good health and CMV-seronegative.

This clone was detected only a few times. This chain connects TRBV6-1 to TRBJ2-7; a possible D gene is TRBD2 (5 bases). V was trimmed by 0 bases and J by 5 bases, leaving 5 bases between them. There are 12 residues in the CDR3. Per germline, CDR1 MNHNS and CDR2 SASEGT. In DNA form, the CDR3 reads TGTGCCAGCAGTGAAGCGCGGGACGAGCAGTACTTC. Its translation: CASSEARDEQYF.

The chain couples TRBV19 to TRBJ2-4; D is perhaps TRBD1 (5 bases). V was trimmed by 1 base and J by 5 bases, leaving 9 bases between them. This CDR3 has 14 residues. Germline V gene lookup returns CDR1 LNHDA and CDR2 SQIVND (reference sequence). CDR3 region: CASSIGGTQNIQYF. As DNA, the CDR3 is TGTGCCAGTAGTATAGGGGGCACTCAAAACATTCAGTACTTC.

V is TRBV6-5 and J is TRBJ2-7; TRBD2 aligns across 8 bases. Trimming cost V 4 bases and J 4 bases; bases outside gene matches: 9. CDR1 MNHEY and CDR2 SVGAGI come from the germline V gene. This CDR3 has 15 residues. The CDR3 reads CASSFEPGLGYEQYF. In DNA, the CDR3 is TGTGCCAGCAGTTTCGAACCGGGACTAGGTTACGAGCAGTACTTC.

CDR3 protein: CASSSRGLASYEQYF. In nucleotides, the CDR3 is TGTGCCAGCAGTTCCAGGGGGCTAGCATCCTACGAGCAGTACTTC. The chain couples TRBV27 to TRBJ2-7, with TRBD1 matching 8 bases. Germline V gives CDR1 MNHEY, CDR2 SMNVEV (reference sequence). The CDR3 has 15 residues. J was trimmed by 1 base and V by 4 bases; bases with no gene match: 6.

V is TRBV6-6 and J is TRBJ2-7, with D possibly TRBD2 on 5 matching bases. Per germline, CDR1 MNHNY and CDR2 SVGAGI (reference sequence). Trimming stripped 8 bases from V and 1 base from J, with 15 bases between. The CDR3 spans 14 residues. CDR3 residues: CASRLAPSSYEQYF. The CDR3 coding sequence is TGTGCCAGCCGATTAGCGCCATCATCCTACGAGCAGTACTTC.

The CDR3 bases are TGTGCCAGCTCACCCTCATATTCGGGAGGGCCTCACAATGAGCAGTTCTTC. It encodes CASSPSYSGGPHNEQFF. This chain uses TRBV18 with TRBJ2-1; 8 bases agree with TRBD2. Germline CDR1 KGHSH, CDR2 LQKENI. The J segment lost 5 bases and the V segment lost 3 bases, leaving 12 bases of the junction unmatched. This CDR3 region has 17 residues.

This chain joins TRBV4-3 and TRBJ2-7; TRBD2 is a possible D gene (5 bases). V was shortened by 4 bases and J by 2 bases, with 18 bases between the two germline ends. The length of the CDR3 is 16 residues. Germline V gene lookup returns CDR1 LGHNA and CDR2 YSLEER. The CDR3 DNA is TGCGCCAGCAGCCGTCCCACAGCGCGGAGGACCTACGAGCAGTACTTC. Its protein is CASSRPTARRTYEQYF.

The CDR3 bases are TGTGCCAGCAGCGTAGGGACTAGCGGGAGGTTCGACTACGAGCAGTACTTC. It specifies CASSVGTSGRFDYEQYF. The chain carries TRBV9 and TRBJ2-7; 14 bases line up with TRBD2. The CDR3 is 17 residues long. Per germline, CDR1 SGDLS and CDR2 YYNGEE. The trim removed 0 bases at V and 3 bases at J, leaving 5 bases unmatched.

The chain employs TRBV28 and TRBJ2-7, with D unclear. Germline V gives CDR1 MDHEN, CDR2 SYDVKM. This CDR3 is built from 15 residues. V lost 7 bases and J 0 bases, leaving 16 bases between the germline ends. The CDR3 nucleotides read TGTGCCAGCACCAACACCAAGGAGCGCTCCTACGAGCAGTACTTC. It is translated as CASTNTKERSYEQYF.

As DNA, the CDR3 is TGTGCCAGCTCAAGGGACAGGGACGAGCAGTACTTC. Protein: CASSRDRDEQYF. The V call is TRBV18, the J call TRBJ2-7; 9 bases are shared with TRBD1. The ends lost 5 bases at V and 5 bases at J; junction bases unmatched: 1. CDR3 length: 12 amino acids. Per the germline V gene, CDR1 is KGHSH and CDR2 is LQKENI. The full variable domain, completed using reference TRBV18 and TRBJ2-7, is NAGVMQNPRHLVRRRGQEARLRCSPMKGHSHVYWYRQLPEEGLKFMVYLQKENIIDESGMPKERFSAEFPKEGPSILRIQQVVRGDSAAYFCASSRDRDEQYFGPGTRLTVT.

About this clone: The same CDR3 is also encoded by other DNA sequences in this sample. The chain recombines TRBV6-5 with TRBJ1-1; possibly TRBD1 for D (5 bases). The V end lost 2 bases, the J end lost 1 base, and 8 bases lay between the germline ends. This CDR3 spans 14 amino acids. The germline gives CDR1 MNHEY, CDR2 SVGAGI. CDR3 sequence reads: CASSYGGTNTEAFF. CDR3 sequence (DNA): TGTGCCAGCAGTTACGGCGGGACGAACACTGAAGCTTTCTTT.

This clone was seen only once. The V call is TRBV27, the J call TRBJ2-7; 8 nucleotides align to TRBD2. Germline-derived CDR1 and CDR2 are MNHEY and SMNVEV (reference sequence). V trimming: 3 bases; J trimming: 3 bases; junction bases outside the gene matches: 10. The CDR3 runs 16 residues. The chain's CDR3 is CASSFSLTSGHYEQYF. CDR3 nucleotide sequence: TGTGCCAGCAGTTTCTCCTTAACTAGCGGCCACTACGAGCAGTACTTC.

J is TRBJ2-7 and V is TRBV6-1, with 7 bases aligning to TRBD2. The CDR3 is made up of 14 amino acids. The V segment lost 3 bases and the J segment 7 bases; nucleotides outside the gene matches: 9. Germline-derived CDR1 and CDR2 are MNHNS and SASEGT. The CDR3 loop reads CASSDVAGAREQYF. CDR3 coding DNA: TGTGCCAGCAGTGACGTTGCGGGAGCCCGGGAGCAGTACTTC.

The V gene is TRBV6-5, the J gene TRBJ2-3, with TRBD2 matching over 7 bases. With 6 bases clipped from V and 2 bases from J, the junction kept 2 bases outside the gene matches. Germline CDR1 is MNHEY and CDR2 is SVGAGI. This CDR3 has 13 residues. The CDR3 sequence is CASRLAATDTQYF. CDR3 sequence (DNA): TGTGCCAGCAGGCTAGCGGCCACAGATACGCAGTATTTT.

DNA for the CDR3: TGTGCCAGCAGTTACTCTTACGAGAAATCCCACGAGCAGTACTTC. Protein product: CASSYSYEKSHEQYF. The chain has TRBV6-5 and TRBJ2-7; D is undetermined. Looked up from germline, CDR1 is MNHEY and CDR2 is SVGAGI. This CDR3 comprises 15 residues. Deletions cut 0 bases from V and 5 bases from J, with 14 bases between.